A selection of T cell receptor beta chains follows, all from one sample in a study of T cells in Graves' hyperthyroidism and ophthalmopathy. TCRdb reanalysed the multiplex PCR reads using MiXCR and keeps one entry per CDR3 protein. This table has 550,000 to 800,000 distinct CDR3 sequences, roughly a sixth appearing once. The source material was blood. These receptors all come from a man in his fifties with Graves' hyperthyroidism. The CDR3 runs from the conserved cysteine through the conserved F or W. D genes are given only for firm matches. Only some rows state a clone size, as once, few, many or a class for expanded clones.

clone_size j_call d_call v_call cdr3_aa cdr3_nt
- TRBJ2-2 - TRBV6-2/TRBV6-3 CASRTETGGWGTGELFF TGTGCCAGCAGAACGGAGACCGGGGGCTGGGGCACCGGGGAGCTGTTTTTT
many TRBJ1-2 - TRBV11-2 CASSGREDGYGYTF TGTGCCAGCAGCGGCAGGGAGGACGGCTATGGCTACACCTTC
many TRBJ1-1 TRBD1 TRBV9 CASSVGLTGQVDTEAFF TGTGCCAGCAGCGTAGGACTAACGGGACAGGTCGACACTGAAGCTTTCTTT
many TRBJ2-1 - TRBV29-1 CSVEKTRDNEQFF TGCAGCGTTGAGAAGACGAGGGACAATGAGCAGTTCTTC
many TRBJ2-7 - TRBV12-3/TRBV12-4 CASSARLGSYEQYF TGTGCCAGCAGTGCACGACTAGGAAGCTACGAGCAGTACTTC
few TRBJ1-1 - TRBV20-1 CSAPGSNTEAFF TGCAGTGCCCCCGGCTCGAACACTGAAGCTTTCTTT
many TRBJ1-3 - TRBV2 CASSEGGSSGNTIYF TGTGCCAGCAGTGAAGGGGGCTCTTCTGGAAACACCATATATTTT
few TRBJ2-5 - TRBV11-2 CASSLDPAGLETQYF TGTGCCAGCAGCTTAGACCCGGCGGGACTAGAGACCCAGTACTTC
- TRBJ2-1 TRBD2 TRBV5-1 CASSMGTLAGVYNEQFF TGCGCCAGCAGCATGGGGACCTTAGCGGGAGTTTACAATGAGCAGTTCTTC
- TRBJ1-4 TRBD1 TRBV30 CAWGRQGVNEKLFF TGTGCCTGGGGAAGACAGGGTGTTAATGAAAAACTGTTTTTT
many TRBJ2-2 TRBD2 TRBV2 CARLAGGSNTGELFF TGTGCCAGACTAGCGGGAGGCTCGAACACCGGGGAGCTGTTTTTT
many TRBJ2-2 - TRBV7-9 CASSFEWGGGFGELFF TGTGCCAGCAGCTTTGAGTGGGGAGGAGGTTTCGGGGAGCTGTTTTTT
many TRBJ2-1 - TRBV11-2 CASSPLGPRSYNEQFF TGTGCCAGCAGCCCGCTGGGACCCCGCTCCTACAATGAGCAGTTCTTC
many TRBJ1-1 - TRBV7-8 CASTIDGAGPSGNTEAFF TGTGCCAGCACCATAGACGGGGCAGGGCCATCAGGTAACACTGAAGCTTTCTTT
many TRBJ1-5 TRBD1 TRBV28 CASRRRQGGNQPQHF TGTGCCAGCAGGCGACGACAGGGTGGCAATCAGCCCCAGCATTTT
many TRBJ1-5 TRBD1 TRBV2 CASSTGTGNQPQHF TGTGCCAGCAGTACGGGGACAGGCAATCAGCCCCAGCATTTT
few TRBJ1-3 TRBD1 TRBV28 CASSPARDRAPSTGNTIYF TGTGCCAGCAGCCCCGCTAGGGACAGGGCCCCATCGACAGGAAACACCATATATTTT
few TRBJ2-1 - TRBV7-9 CASSLGGGWFF TGTGCCAGCAGCTTAGGGGGGGGCTGGTTCTTC
- TRBJ2-1 TRBD2 TRBV9 CASSETVTSGVYNEQFF TGTGCCAGCAGCGAGACGGTGACTAGCGGGGTCTACAATGAGCAGTTCTTC
many TRBJ2-5 - TRBV6-6 CASSYSEGPEEETQYF TGTGCCAGCAGTTACTCAGAGGGACCTGAGGAGGAGACCCAGTACTTC
few TRBJ1-5 TRBD1 TRBV6-1 CASSRRDRGGNQPQHF TGTGCCAGCAGTAGGCGGGACAGGGGGGGCAATCAGCCCCAGCATTTT
many TRBJ2-5 - TRBV5-1 CASSWDIQETQYF TGCGCCAGCAGCTGGGACATCCAAGAGACCCAGTACTTC
- TRBJ2-1 TRBD2 TRBV30 CAWSTGSGRVNEQFF TGTGCCTGGAGCACAGGGAGCGGGAGGGTCAATGAGCAGTTCTTC
few TRBJ1-2 - TRBV10-3 CAISEARDGYGYTF TGTGCCATCAGTGAGGCCAGGGACGGCTATGGCTACACCTTC
- TRBJ2-7 - TRBV6-1 CASSSYSRGYEQYF TGTGCCAGCAGTTCATATTCCCGCGGGTACGAGCAGTACTTC
- TRBJ2-2 - TRBV3-1 CASSQGQNTGELFF TGTGCCAGCAGCCAAGGTCAGAACACCGGGGAGCTGTTTTTT
many TRBJ2-1 TRBD2 TRBV10-3 CAISERLATNEQFF TGTGCCATCAGTGAGAGACTAGCAACCAATGAGCAGTTCTTC
many TRBJ1-2 - TRBV6-1 CASSEPPGVDGYTF TGTGCCAGCAGTGAACCGCCAGGAGTGGATGGCTACACCTTC
many TRBJ1-1 - TRBV10-2 CASSDRNTEAFF TGCGCCAGCAGTGACAGAAACACTGAAGCTTTCTTT
few TRBJ2-1 - TRBV20-1 CSASPPAGQSSYNEQFF TGCAGTGCTAGCCCCCCAGCGGGACAAAGCTCCTACAATGAGCAGTTCTTC
many TRBJ2-5 - TRBV7-3 CASSPTSGIQETQYF TGTGCCAGCAGTCCTACCTCGGGGATTCAAGAGACCCAGTACTTC
many TRBJ2-1 TRBD2 TRBV27 CASSSGLAGWNEQFF TGTGCCAGCAGTTCTGGACTAGCGGGTTGGAATGAGCAGTTCTTC
- TRBJ2-5 TRBD2 TRBV6-5 CASSYLAGVSQYF TGTGCCAGCAGTTACCTAGCGGGAGTTTCCCAGTACTTC
few TRBJ2-2 - TRBV12-5 CASLRSTGELFF TGTGCTAGTTTAAGATCCACCGGGGAGCTGTTTTTT
few TRBJ1-2 TRBD1 TRBV29-1 CSVGASGQGTLYGYTF TGCAGCGTTGGGGCCTCGGGACAGGGGACTCTCTATGGCTACACCTTC
many TRBJ1-5 TRBD1 TRBV28 CASRTQTGGGNQPQHF TGTGCCAGCCGAACCCAGACAGGGGGGGGCAATCAGCCCCAGCATTTT
- TRBJ2-1 TRBD1 TRBV6-5 CASSYVEPGTGGGEQFF TGTGCCAGCAGTTACGTCGAGCCCGGGACAGGGGGAGGCGAGCAGTTCTTC
- TRBJ2-2 - TRBV7-2 CASSLRGQNTGELFF TGTGCCAGCAGCTTAAGGGGACAGAACACCGGGGAGCTGTTTTTT
many TRBJ2-2 TRBD2 TRBV5-1 CASMRELATGELFF TGCGCCAGCATGCGGGAGTTAGCCACCGGGGAGCTGTTTTTT
many TRBJ2-4 TRBD2 TRBV28 CASSFGREGLFIQYF TGTGCCAGCAGTTTCGGGCGGGAGGGCCTTTTCATTCAGTACTTC
few TRBJ2-1 TRBD2 TRBV19 CASSIIAGIYNEQFF TGTGCCAGTAGTATTATAGCGGGGATCTACAATGAGCAGTTCTTC
- TRBJ1-2 - TRBV30 CAWSLGGANYGYTF TGTGCCTGGAGTTTGGGGGGGGCCAACTATGGCTACACCTTC
- TRBJ2-1 TRBD2 TRBV9 CASSGTLASNEQFF TGTGCCAGCAGCGGGACACTAGCGAGTAATGAGCAGTTCTTC
- TRBJ2-1 TRBD2 TRBV5-1 CASSPVGLAENNEQFF TGCGCCAGCAGCCCGGTTGGACTAGCGGAGAACAATGAGCAGTTCTTC